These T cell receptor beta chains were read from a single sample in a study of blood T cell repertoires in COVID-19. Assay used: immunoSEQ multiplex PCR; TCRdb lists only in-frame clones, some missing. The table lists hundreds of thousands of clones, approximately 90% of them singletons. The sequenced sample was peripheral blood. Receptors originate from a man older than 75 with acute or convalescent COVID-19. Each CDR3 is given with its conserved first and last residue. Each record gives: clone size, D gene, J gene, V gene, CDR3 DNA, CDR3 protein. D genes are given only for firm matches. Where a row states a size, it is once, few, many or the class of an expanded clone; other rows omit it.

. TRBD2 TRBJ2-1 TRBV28 TGTGCCAGCATCAAAGCCCCTAGCGGGAGCTATGAGCAGTTCTTC CASIKAPSGSYEQFF
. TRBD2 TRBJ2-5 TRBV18 TGTGCCAGCTCACCACCGTTCACTAGCGGGAGGGCCGGGGAAGAGACCCAGTACTTC CASSPPFTSGRAGEETQYF
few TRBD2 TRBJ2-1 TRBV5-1 TGCGCCAGCAGCTTAGGGACTAGCGGAACTCACAATGAGCAGTTCTTC CASSLGTSGTHNEQFF
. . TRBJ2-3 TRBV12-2 TGTGCAAGTCGCTTACCCCCTAGCACAGATACGCAGTATTTT CASRLPPSTDTQYF
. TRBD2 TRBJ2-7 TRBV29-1 TGCAGCGTTGAAGCCTGGCAGAGGGAGGGCAGGCGGGAGCAGTACTTC CSVEAWQREGRREQYF
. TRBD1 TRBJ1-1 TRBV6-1 TGTGCCAGCAGTGAACTTCGGGCAGGGGGCACTGAAGCTTTCTTT CASSELRAGGTEAFF
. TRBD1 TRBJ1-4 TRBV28 TGTGCCAGCAGTTCGGACAGGGGACGTGAAAAACTGTTTTTT CASSSDRGREKLFF
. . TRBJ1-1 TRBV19 TGTGCCAGTAGTAATCAGGCGTCAACCCTCACTGAAGCTTTCTTT CASSNQASTLTEAFF
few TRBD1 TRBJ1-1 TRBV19 TGTGCCAGTACACCGGCGGACAGGACGAACACTGAAGCTTTCTTT CASTPADRTNTEAFF
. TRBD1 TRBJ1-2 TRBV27 TGTGCCAGCAGCCCGGGACAGAGCTCCTATGGCTACACCTTC CASSPGQSSYGYTF
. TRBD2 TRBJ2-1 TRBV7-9 TGTGCCAGCAGCTCAGGACTAGCGGGAGGCGTTGATGAGCAGTTCTTC CASSSGLAGGVDEQFF
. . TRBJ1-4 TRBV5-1 TGCGCCAGCAGCTTGGCCTTAGGGGCCGGTGAAAAACTGTTTTTT CASSLALGAGEKLFF
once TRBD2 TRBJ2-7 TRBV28 TGTGCCAGCAGTTTTGCGACTAGCGGACGGGGGCAGTACTTC CASSFATSGRGQYF
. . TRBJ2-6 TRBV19 TGTGCCAGTAGTATATCGAGGCCTGGGGCCAACGTCCTGACTTTC CASSISRPGANVLTF
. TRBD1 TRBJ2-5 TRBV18 TGTGCCAGCTCACCAGGACAGGTGGAGACCCAGTACTTC CASSPGQVETQYF
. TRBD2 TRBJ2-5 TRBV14 TGTGCCAGCAGCCAACTACTAGCGGGTATGGGTGGTGAGACCCAGTACTTC CASSQLLAGMGGETQYF
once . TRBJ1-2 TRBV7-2 TGTGCCAGCAGCTTATTTGGGGGGGTTGAGGGCTACACCTTC CASSLFGGVEGYTF
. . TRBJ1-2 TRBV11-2 TGTGCCAGCAGCTTAATGCCGGGGAGCGGCTACACCTTC CASSLMPGSGYTF
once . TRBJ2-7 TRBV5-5 TGTGCCAGCAGTCCTCTAGGACAGCCTTCCTCCTACGAGCAGTACTTC CASSPLGQPSSYEQYF
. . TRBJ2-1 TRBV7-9 TGTGCCAGCAGTCGGACTGACGAAAGGGAGCAGTTCTTC CASSRTDEREQFF
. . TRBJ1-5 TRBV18 TGTGCCAGCTCACCAGCAGGGCAAAATCAGCCCCAGCATTTT CASSPAGQNQPQHF
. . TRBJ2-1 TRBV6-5 TGTGCCAGCAGTTGGGGCGATGAGCAGTTCTTC CASSWGDEQFF
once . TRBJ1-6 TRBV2 TGTGCCAGCAGTGACGGGGGTGGGAATAATTCACCCCTCCACTTT CASSDGGGNNSPLHF
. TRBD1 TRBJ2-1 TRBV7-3 TGTGCCAGCAGCCCAAAGTGGCGTGGGGGGACGGGACAGGGTCACAATGAGCAGTTCTTC CASSPKWRGGTGQGHNEQFF
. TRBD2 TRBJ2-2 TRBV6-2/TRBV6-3 TGTGCCAGCAGTGGACTAGCGGGAATCACCGGGGAGCTGTTTTTT CASSGLAGITGELFF
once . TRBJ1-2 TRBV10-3 TGTGCCATCAGTAGCTTCGGGGTTAACTATGGCTACACCTTC CAISSFGVNYGYTF
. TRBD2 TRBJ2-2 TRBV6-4 TGTGCCAGCAGAGAAGAAGCGGGAGCAGCCGGGGAGCTGTTTTTT CASREEAGAAGELFF